The next 28 T cell receptor beta chains were all read from a single sample in a study of blood T cell repertoires in COVID-19. The protocol was immunoSEQ multiplex PCR, while the TCRdb copy is restricted to in-frame clones and leaves out a portion. The sample includes under 250,000 clones, about 80% of them seen just once. The material sequenced was PBMCs or T cells enriched from blood (not recorded which). The receptors stem from a middle-aged woman who had been exposed to COVID-19.

The chain recombines TRBV7-9 with TRBJ2-7; perhaps TRBD2 as D (5 bases). There are 16 residues in the CDR3. V dropped 5 bases and J dropped 2 bases, with 19 bases sitting between them. The germline gives CDR1 SEHNR, CDR2 FQNEAQ (reference sequence). The DNA of the CDR3 is TGTGCCAGCAGCCCAGACATTGGTATCGGGACCTACGAGCAGTACTTC. As protein: CASSPDIGIGTYEQYF.

This chain links TRBV5-6 with TRBJ1-4, with 11 bases lining up with TRBD1. The ends lost 3 bases at V and 7 bases at J; junction bases unmatched: 5. Germline loops: CDR1 SGHDT, CDR2 YYEEEE. CDR3 length: 15 residues. The CDR3 reads CASSWDRGKGEKLFF. As DNA, the CDR3 is TGTGCCAGCAGCTGGGACAGGGGGAAGGGTGAAAAACTGTTTTTT.

This chain links TRBV5-1 with TRBJ1-1, with a tentative D call TRBD1 (6 bases). CDR3 length: 13 amino acids. V lost 4 bases and J lost 4, with 11 bases in between. Per germline, CDR1 SGHRS and CDR2 YFSETQ. The CDR3 region has the DNA TGCGCCAGCAGCCTTACAGGGCCCACTGAAGCTTTCTTT. Protein: CASSLTGPTEAFF.

The chain combines TRBV7-2 with TRBJ2-3; no definite D call. Germline loops: CDR1 SGHTA, CDR2 FQGNSA. V was cut by 10 bases and J by 4 bases, with 6 bases left in between. This CDR3 is 10 amino acids long. CDR3 in DNA: TGTGCCATCGGAGCAGATACGCAGTATTTT. Translating it yields CAIGADTQYF. Using reference TRBV7-2 and TRBJ2-3 for the parts outside the CDR3, the full variable domain is GAGVSQSPSNKVTEKGKDVELRCDPISGHTALYWYRQSLGQGLEFLIYFQGNSAPDKSGLPSDRFSAERTGGSVSTLTIQRTQQEDSAVYLCAIGADTQYFGPGTRLTVL.

This clone came up a few times. The J gene is TRBJ2-3, the V gene TRBV24-1; 9 positions agree with TRBD1. The CDR3 is 15 residues long. From germline, CDR1 is KGHDR and CDR2 SFDVKD. With V trimmed by 2 bases and J by 4 bases, 3 bases remained unmatched. This chain's CDR3 is CATSDSGTGPDTQYF. In DNA, the CDR3 is TGTGCCACCAGTGATTCCGGGACAGGGCCAGATACGCAGTATTTT.

The gene calls are TRBV18 and TRBJ1-5, with D hard to call. V lost 6 bases to trimming and J lost 5 bases, with 11 bases between them. The CDR3 is made up of 13 amino acids. The germline V gene encodes CDR1 KGHSH and CDR2 LQKENI. The CDR3 DNA reads TGTGCCAGCTCGGCGGGAAGAGATCAGCCCCAGCATTTT. The encoded protein is CASSAGRDQPQHF.

The J gene is TRBJ1-2, the V gene TRBV19; D unresolved. Germline CDR1 and CDR2: LNHDA and SQIVND (reference sequence). The CDR3 is 13 residues long. V was trimmed by 4 bases and J by 7 bases, leaving 13 bases between them. The CDR3 protein is CASSKEPTGGYTF. The CDR3 DNA reads TGTGCCAGTAGTAAAGAACCGACGGGTGGCTACACCTTC.

The chain is built from TRBV4-1 and TRBJ1-2; D remains unclear. From germline, CDR1 is MGHRA and CDR2 YSYEKL. The V end lost 2 bases, the J end lost 2 bases, and 15 bases lay between the germline ends. The CDR3 totals 16 residues. The CDR3 loop reads CASSQSTQANNYGYTF. The CDR3 coding sequence is TGCGCCAGCAGCCAATCCACCCAGGCAAACAACTATGGCTACACCTTC.

The chain employs TRBV6-5 and TRBJ2-6, with D possibly being TRBD2 (5 bases). The CDR3 is made up of 15 amino acids. Germline CDR1 is MNHEY and CDR2 is SVGAGI. V was trimmed by 2 bases and J by 1 base, leaving 6 bases between them. The CDR3 nucleotides read TGTGCCAGCAGTTACGGACTTTCTGGGGCCAACGTCCTGACTTTC. Translated, it gives CASSYGLSGANVLTF.

This clone showed up just once. The rearrangement uses TRBV11-2 and TRBJ1-1; D gene unclear. CDR1 and CDR2 from the germline V gene are SGHAT and FQNNGV. V shed 0 bases and J shed 1 base, with 3 bases lying between them. CDR3 size: 13 residues. In DNA form, the CDR3 reads TGTGCCAGCAGCTTAGACGGGAACACTGAAGCTTTCTTT. This sequence encodes CASSLDGNTEAFF.

For the CDR3, the DNA is TGCGCCAGCAGCGGTACTAGCTCCTCCGACTCCTACGAGCAGTACTTC. Translated: CASSGTSSSDSYEQYF. V and J are TRBV5-1 and TRBJ2-7; perhaps TRBD2 as D (6 bases). V was pared by 4 bases and J by 0 bases, with 17 bases between. Germline V lookup: CDR1 SGHRS, CDR2 YFSETQ. The CDR3 length is 16 residues.

The chain recombines TRBV3-1 (or the pseudogene TRBV3-2) with TRBJ1-2; D not certain. The V end was cut by 1 base, the J end by 8 bases, with 14 bases between. CDR1 LGHDT and CDR2 YNNKEL come from the germline V gene (reference sequence). The length of the CDR3 is 14 residues. In DNA, the CDR3 is TGTGCCAGCAGCCAAGGGATGGCCGGAGGAGGCTACACCTTC. Its translation is CASSQGMAGGGYTF.

The gene calls are TRBV6-5 and TRBJ2-1; the D gene is possibly TRBD2 (5 bases). Germline V gene data show CDR1 as MNHEY and CDR2 as SVGAGI. This CDR3 is 14 amino acids long. With 6 bases removed from V and 0 bases from J, the gap between germline ends came to 9 bases. The CDR3 is CASRDFSSYNEQFF. CDR3 nucleotides: TGTGCCAGCAGGGACTTTAGCTCCTACAATGAGCAGTTCTTC.

The CDR3 region has the DNA TGTGCCAGCAGTTTTCCGGGGGGTGAAGCTTTCTTT. It codes for CASSFPGGEAFF. The chain links TRBV27 to TRBJ1-1; D may be TRBD1 (5 bases). The CDR3 is 12 residues long. V lost 3 bases to trimming and J lost 7 bases, with 9 bases between them. Per germline, CDR1 MNHEY and CDR2 SMNVEV (reference sequence).

CDR3 in amino acids: CASSPGHPSNQPQHF. The CDR3 nucleotides are TGTGCCAGCAGCCCAGGACACCCTAGCAATCAGCCCCAGCATTTT. The chain recombines TRBV3-1 (or the pseudogene TRBV3-2) with TRBJ1-5; D may be TRBD1 (5 bases). This CDR3 has 15 residues. The V gene's germline CDR1 is LGHDT and CDR2 YNNKEL (reference sequence). V was pared by 4 bases and J by 0 bases, with 10 bases between.

The chain links TRBV28 to TRBJ1-5; no reliable D call. Germline CDR1 is MDHEN and CDR2 is SYDVKM. V lost 8 bases and J lost 2, with 19 bases in between. This CDR3 contains 16 residues. In DNA form, the CDR3 reads TGTGCCAGCCGTTCTGGCCCGCTGGGAGGCAATCAGCCCCAGCATTTT. It codes for CASRSGPLGGNQPQHF.

This clone was found a few times. Within the sample, other DNA sequences also encode this same CDR3. The rearrangement uses TRBV5-1 and TRBJ1-1; D not resolved. The CDR3 consists of 13 residues. The V end was cut by 2 bases, the J end by 0 bases, with 5 bases between. CDR1 is SGHRS, CDR2 YFSETQ, per germline. CDR3 coding DNA: TGCGCCAGCAGCTTCCTAGTGAACACTGAAGCTTTCTTT. Its translation is CASSFLVNTEAFF.

About this clone: Different DNA sequences within this sample yield the same CDR3. The chain uses TRBV2 and TRBJ2-3, with 9 bases lining up with TRBD2. With 4 bases clipped from V and 3 bases from J, the junction kept 5 bases outside the gene matches. The germline V gene encodes CDR1 SNHLY and CDR2 FYNNEI. The CDR3 runs to 15 residues. CDR3 protein: CASSGLAGITDTQYF. The CDR3 bases are TGTGCCAGCAGTGGGCTAGCGGGGATTACAGATACGCAGTATTTT.

This clone was observed a few times. The V and J genes are TRBV24-1 and TRBJ1-2; 9 bases are a match to TRBD1. Trimming removed 5 bases from V and 8 bases from J; junction bases left unmatched: 8. The CDR3 length is 14 residues. Germline loops: CDR1 KGHDR, CDR2 SFDVKD. CDR3 nucleotides: TGTGCCACCAGTGCGTTACAGGGGGCGAAGGGCTACACCTTC. Amino acids: CATSALQGAKGYTF.

The chain links TRBV2 to TRBJ2-2; 14 nucleotides align to TRBD2. Germline V gene data show CDR1 as SNHLY and CDR2 as FYNNEI. After removal of 6 bases from V and 5 bases from J, the junction contained 5 bases not matched to a gene. This CDR3 region has 16 residues. The CDR3 sequence: CASRKTSGGATGELFF. CDR3 nucleotides: TGTGCCAGCAGGAAGACTAGCGGGGGGGCGACCGGGGAGCTGTTTTTT.

This clone was seen a few times. The J gene is TRBJ2-5, the V gene TRBV10-3; 7 nucleotides line up with TRBD2. Germline V CDR1 and CDR2: ENHRY, SYGVKD. The CDR3 is 14 amino acids. Germline trimming cut 3 bases from V and 5 bases from J; bases unmatched to any gene: 6. The chain's CDR3 is CAISEREGAETQYF. Here the CDR3 DNA reads TGTGCCATCAGTGAAAGGGAGGGCGCGGAGACCCAGTACTTC.

The chain recombines TRBV4-1 with TRBJ2-7, with D possibly being TRBD2 (6 bases). Trimming took off 0 bases at V and 7 bases at J, with 16 bases between the two ends. This CDR3 is built from 15 residues. Germline V gives CDR1 MGHRA, CDR2 YSYEKL. The CDR3 reads CASSQDDSGPLEQYF. The CDR3 bases are TGCGCCAGCAGCCAAGACGATAGCGGCCCCTTGGAGCAGTACTTC.

This chain joins TRBV9 and TRBJ2-5; D possibly corresponds to TRBD1 (6 bases). Trimming stripped 4 bases from V and 5 bases from J, with 15 bases between. The CDR3 loop spans 14 amino acids. Per germline, CDR1 SGDLS and CDR2 YYNGEE. In DNA, the CDR3 is TGTGCCAGCAGCTTGCGGGCAGGGGAGGAGACCCAGTACTTC. It translates to CASSLRAGEETQYF.

V gene TRBV27 combines with J gene TRBJ1-4; D not resolved. Germline V lookup: CDR1 MNHEY, CDR2 SMNVEV (reference sequence). Trimming removed 6 bases from V and 7 bases from J, with 24 bases in between. This CDR3 region has 17 residues. CDR3 amino acids: CASRKRPETLSGEKLFF. The CDR3 DNA reads TGTGCCAGCAGAAAAAGACCCGAAACGCTCTCGGGTGAAAAACTGTTTTTT. Drawing the rest from reference TRBV27 and TRBJ1-4, the complete variable domain is EAQVTQNPRYLITVTGKKLTVTCSQNMNHEYMSWYRQDPGLGLRQIYYSMNVEVTDKGDVPEGYKVSRKEKRNFPLILESPSPNQTSLYFCASRKRPETLSGEKLFFGSGTQLSVL.

A few counts support this clone. CDR3 sequence reads: CASSPGGGKAFGGYTF. The CDR3 bases are TGTGCCAGCAGTCCTGGGGGGGGGAAAGCGTTCGGTGGCTACACCTTC. The V gene is TRBV27, the J gene TRBJ1-2; maybe TRBD1 (5 bases). CDR1 and CDR2 (germline): MNHEY, SMNVEV (reference sequence). The germline V and J ends were trimmed by 5 bases and 7 bases, with 23 bases remaining between them. This CDR3 contains 16 residues.

The V and J genes are TRBV19 and TRBJ2-3; D not certain. Trimming cost V 7 bases and J 0 bases, with 11 bases left between them. The germline V gene encodes CDR1 LNHDA and CDR2 SQIVND (reference sequence). The CDR3 runs to 14 residues. CDR3 sequence: CASTEPRSTDTQYF. DNA of the CDR3: TGTGCCAGTACCGAGCCCAGGAGCACAGATACGCAGTATTTT.

The gene calls are TRBV27 and TRBJ1-2, with D unresolved. Trimming took 7 bases from V and 1 from J, leaving 13 bases between them. Germline assignment: CDR1 MNHEY and CDR2 SMNVEV (reference sequence). This CDR3 contains 14 residues. For the CDR3, the DNA is TGTGCCAGCAAGAGCGGGCAACTTAACTATGGCTACACCTTC. Translating gives CASKSGQLNYGYTF.

The genes are TRBV5-1 and TRBJ1-2, with 10 bases identical to TRBD1. CDR1 and CDR2 from the germline V gene are SGHRS and YFSETQ. V gave up 0 bases and J gave up 6 bases; unmatched junction bases: 11. CDR3 length equals 17 residues. CDR3 coding DNA: TGCGCCAGCAGCTTGGGACAGGGGGCCAGGTTCAGGCATGGCTACACCTTC. Residues: CASSLGQGARFRHGYTF.